Sequencing of this T cell receptor (beta chain) was carried out in a study of blood T cell repertoires in COVID-19. Study in general: The United States, Italy and Spain supplied acute and convalescent COVID-19 samples.

The V end was cut by 0 bases, the J end by 6 bases, with 11 bases between. The CDR3 totals 14 residues. Germline CDR1 and CDR2: LNHNV and YYDKDF (reference sequence). The table came from immunoSEQ multiplex PCR; TCRdb's copy has only in-frame clones and leaves some out. The sample holds tens of thousands of clones, about 90% seen once. Material for sequencing was peripheral blood. The sequence was collected from a man in his forties or fifties with active COVID-19. This rearrangement joins TRBV15 to TRBJ1-2; TRBD1 might be the D (5 bases). The CDR3 loop is CATSRETAPDGYTF. The CDR3 bases are TGTGCCACCAGCAGAGAGACAGCCCCTGATGGCTACACCTTC.